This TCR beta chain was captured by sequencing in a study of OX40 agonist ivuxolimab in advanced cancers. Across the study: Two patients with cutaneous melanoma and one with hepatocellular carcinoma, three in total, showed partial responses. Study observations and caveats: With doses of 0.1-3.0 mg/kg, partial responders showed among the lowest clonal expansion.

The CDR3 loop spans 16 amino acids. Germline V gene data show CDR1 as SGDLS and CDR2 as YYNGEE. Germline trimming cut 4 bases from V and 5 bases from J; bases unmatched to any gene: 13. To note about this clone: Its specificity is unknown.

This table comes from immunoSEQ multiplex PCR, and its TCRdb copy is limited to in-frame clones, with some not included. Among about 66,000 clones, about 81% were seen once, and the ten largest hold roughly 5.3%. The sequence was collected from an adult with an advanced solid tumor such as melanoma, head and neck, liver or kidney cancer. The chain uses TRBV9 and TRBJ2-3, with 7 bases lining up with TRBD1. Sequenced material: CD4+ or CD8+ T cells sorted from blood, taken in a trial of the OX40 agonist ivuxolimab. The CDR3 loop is CASSTRQGKGLDTQYF. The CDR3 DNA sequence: TGTGCCAGCAGCACCCGACAGGGAAAGGGCCTAGATACGCAGTATTTT.